Following are 22 T cell receptor beta chains from one sample sequenced in a study of blood T cell repertoires in COVID-19 (dated by TCRdb to the early 2020s). Libraries were prepared through the immunoSEQ multiplex PCR assay. TCRdb stores this immuneACCESS table with in-frame sequences only. Part of the clones is absent; in the studies checked, under half of the shortfall reflects unresolved V genes, and no reason is known for the rest. A total of about 230,000 clones appear in this sample, roughly 83% of them only once. Around 2.6% of the sample is taken by the ten largest. Material for sequencing was peripheral blood. The receptors come from a woman between 65 and 79 years old with active or convalescent COVID-19.

The chain carries TRBV20-1 and TRBJ1-2, with no clear D. CDR1 and CDR2 from the germline V gene are DFQATT and SNEGSKA (reference sequence). CDR3 length equals 11 residues. V was clipped by 1 base and J by 3 bases, with 3 bases between them. The CDR3 region has the DNA TGCAGTGCTAGAGGAGACTATGGCTACACCTTC. This encodes CSARGDYGYTF.

This chain joins TRBV5-1 and TRBJ1-3; TRBD1 matches 7 bases. Germline assignment: CDR1 SGHRS and CDR2 YFSETQ. Trimming at V came to 0 bases and at J to 2 bases, leaving 11 bases not matched to a gene. The CDR3 totals 18 residues. The CDR3 protein is CASSLGSGGILTGNTIYF. The CDR3 bases are TGCGCCAGCAGCTTGGGGTCAGGGGGAATCCTTACTGGAAACACCATATATTTT.

V and J are TRBV30 and TRBJ2-7; the match to TRBD1 covers 8 bases. This CDR3 is built from 15 residues. Germline CDR1 GTSNPN, CDR2 SVGIG (reference sequence). Trimming at V came to 3 bases and at J to 0 bases, leaving 7 bases not matched to a gene. This CDR3 reads CAWSHGQGSSYEQYF. The CDR3 nucleotides are TGTGCCTGGAGCCATGGACAGGGTAGCTCCTACGAGCAGTACTTC. Supplemented by reference TRBV30 and TRBJ2-7, the full variable domain reads SQTIHQWPATLVQPVGSPLSLECTVEGTSNPNLYWYRQAAGRGLQLLFYSVGIGQISSEVPQNLSASRPQDRQFILSSKKLLLSDSGFYLCAWSHGQGSSYEQYFGPGTRLTVT.

The chain links TRBV28 to TRBJ2-1; 13 bases match TRBD2. Trimming removed 9 bases from V and 6 bases from J; junction bases left unmatched: 5. This CDR3 is built from 14 residues. Germline V gene lookup returns CDR1 MDHEN and CDR2 SYDVKM. The CDR3 loop reads CASETSGRINEQFF. The CDR3 DNA reads TGTGCCAGTGAGACTAGCGGGAGGATCAATGAGCAGTTCTTC.

Concerning this clone itself: Other DNA sequences in this sample translate to the same CDR3. J is TRBJ1-2 and V is TRBV7-2; TRBD1 matches at 9 bases. The CDR3 sequence is 13 residues long. CDR1 is SGHTA, CDR2 FQGNSA, per germline. Trimming took 5 bases from V and 7 from J; bases not matched to a gene: 5. The CDR3 DNA reads TGTGCCAGCAGCCTTGACAGGGGGTCTGGCTACACCTTC. The encoded protein is CASSLDRGSGYTF. Together with reference TRBV7-2 and TRBJ1-2, the CDR3 gives the full variable domain: GAGVSQSPSNKVTEKGKDVELRCDPISGHTALYWYRQSLGQGLEFLIYFQGNSAPDKSGLPSDRFSAERTGGSVSTLTIQRTQQEDSAVYLCASSLDRGSGYTFGSGTRLTVV.

V gene TRBV5-1 combines with J gene TRBJ1-4; TRBD1 matches at 8 bases. CDR1 is SGHRS, CDR2 YFSETQ, per germline. Trimming cost V 4 bases and J 7 bases; bases outside gene matches: 9. This CDR3 comprises 15 residues. CDR3 region: CASSTQGAATEKLFF. For the CDR3, the DNA is TGCGCCAGCAGCACTCAGGGGGCAGCTACTGAAAAACTGTTTTTT.

This chain links TRBV19 with TRBJ1-4; D gene ambiguous. V lost 3 bases, J lost 5 bases, and 10 bases lay in between. The length of the CDR3 is 14 residues. CDR1 and CDR2 from the germline V gene are LNHDA and SQIVND (reference sequence). The CDR3 bases are TGTGCCAGTAGTATCACAAACAGAAATGAAAAACTGTTTTTT. Residues: CASSITNRNEKLFF.

V is TRBV20-1 and J is TRBJ2-1; unclear D gene. Trimming stripped 2 bases from V and 10 bases from J, with 6 bases between. This CDR3 is built from 10 residues. Germline V lookup: CDR1 DFQATT, CDR2 SNEGSKA (reference sequence). In DNA, the CDR3 is TGCAGTGCTAGACAGAGGGAGCAGTTCTTC. This codes for CSARQREQFF.

The rearrangement uses TRBV18 and TRBJ2-7, with D possibly being TRBD1 (6 bases). CDR1 and CDR2 from the germline V gene are KGHSH and LQKENI. The CDR3 sequence is 15 residues long. Trimming removed 5 bases at V and 3 bases at J, with 17 bases between. CDR3 nucleotides: TGTGCCAGCTCATCCAGGGAAAGGGGGTACTACGAGCAGTACTTC. It is translated as CASSSRERGYYEQYF.

J is TRBJ1-5 and V is TRBV6-5; perhaps TRBD1 as D (5 bases). Trimming left V 1 base short and J 7 bases short, with 8 bases between. The CDR3 spans 13 residues. CDR1 and CDR2 (germline): MNHEY, SVGAGI. CDR3 nucleotide sequence: TGTGCCAGCAGTTACTTCGGGGGACAGCCCCAGCATTTT. As protein: CASSYFGGQPQHF.

This clone was seen more than once but under ten times. This chain links TRBV5-1 with TRBJ1-1; D might be TRBD1 (5 bases). Trimming cost V 4 bases and J 3 bases, with 19 bases left between them. This CDR3 spans 16 amino acids. Germline CDR1 and CDR2: SGHRS and YFSETQ. The CDR3, as DNA: TGCGCCAGCAGCAAGGACACGGTCAGAAGGGACACTGAAGCTTTCTTT. Protein sequence: CASSKDTVRRDTEAFF. The whole variable domain, remainder taken from reference TRBV5-1 and TRBJ1-1, is KAGVTQTPRYLIKTRGQQVTLSCSPISGHRSVSWYQQTPGQGLQFLFEYFSETQRNKGNFPGRFSGRQFSNSRSEMNVSTLELGDSALYLCASSKDTVRRDTEAFFGQGTRLTVV.

The table lists this clone with a few counts. The rearrangement uses TRBV11-2 and TRBJ1-6; the match to TRBD1 covers 7 bases. J lost 4 bases, V lost 3 bases, and 3 bases had no gene match. Looked up from germline, CDR1 is SGHAT and CDR2 is FQNNGV. The CDR3 is 15 amino acids. The CDR3 spells CASSFGTEYNSPLHF. For the CDR3, the DNA is TGTGCCAGCAGCTTCGGGACAGAATATAATTCACCCCTCCACTTT.

A remark on this clone: Other DNA sequences in the same sample also yield this CDR3. This sequence joins TRBV5-1 and TRBJ2-5, with TRBD2 identical over 9 bases. Per germline, CDR1 SGHRS and CDR2 YFSETQ. The CDR3 is 15 residues long. V lost 1 base and J lost 2; bases outside the gene matches: 3. The CDR3 here is CASSLQAGGQETQYF. CDR3 bases: TGCGCCAGCAGCTTGCAAGCGGGGGGTCAAGAGACCCAGTACTTC.

V and J are TRBV2 and TRBJ1-1; 7 positions agree with TRBD1. This CDR3 region has 13 residues. Germline assignment: CDR1 SNHLY and CDR2 FYNNEI. Trimming cost V 7 bases and J 2 bases; bases outside gene matches: 4. CDR3 protein: CASMTGLNTEAFF. CDR3 nucleotide sequence: TGTGCCAGCATGACAGGGCTTAACACTGAAGCTTTCTTT. Filled out from reference TRBV2 and TRBJ1-1, the complete variable domain reads EPEVTQTPSHQVTQMGQEVILRCVPISNHLYFYWYRQILGQKVEFLVSFYNNEISEKSEIFDDQFSVERPDGSNFTLKIRSTKLEDSAMYFCASMTGLNTEAFFGQGTRLTVV.

This clone was counted a single time. The V gene is TRBV27, the J gene TRBJ1-4; D remains ambiguous. The CDR3 covers 13 residues. The germline CDR1 and CDR2 sequences are MNHEY and SMNVEV (reference sequence). V was trimmed by 7 bases and J by 4 bases, leaving 10 bases between them. The CDR3 region is CASKSRYNEKLFF. CDR3 nucleotide sequence: TGTGCCAGCAAATCGCGTTATAATGAAAAACTGTTTTTT.

The chain employs TRBV5-6 and TRBJ1-1; unclear D gene. Germline values: CDR1 SGHDT, CDR2 YYEEEE. V was clipped by 1 base and J by 3 bases, with 7 bases between them. The CDR3 covers 13 residues. The CDR3 DNA reads TGTGCCAGCAGCTTGCGGGTTCACACTGAAGCTTTCTTT. Translation: CASSLRVHTEAFF.

The rearrangement joins TRBV2 to TRBJ2-1; the match to TRBD2 covers 7 bases. CDR1 and CDR2 (germline): SNHLY, FYNNEI. The CDR3 contains 15 residues. The J segment lost 6 bases and the V segment lost 4 bases, leaving 9 bases of the junction unmatched. CDR3 nucleotide sequence: TGTGCCAGCAGTGGGAGCGGGACCCTATTCAATGAGCAGTTCTTC. It encodes CASSGSGTLFNEQFF.

The gene calls are TRBV12-3 or TRBV12-4 and TRBJ2-1; TRBD1 aligns across 7 bases. With 7 bases clipped from V and 6 bases from J, the junction kept 6 bases outside the gene matches. The CDR3 spans 13 residues. The CDR3 spells CASNPAGGNEQFF. In DNA form, the CDR3 reads TGTGCCAGCAACCCAGCAGGGGGCAATGAGCAGTTCTTC.

The V call is TRBV11-3, the J call TRBJ2-1, with TRBD2 identical over 8 bases. The V and J ends lost 6 bases and 7 bases, in that order; junction bases with no gene match: 11. From germline, CDR1 is SGHNT and CDR2 YENEEA. The CDR3 runs 15 residues. CDR3 sequence (DNA): TGTGCCAGCAGTCCTACCGGGACTAGTAGAAATGAGCAGTTCTTC. This gives the protein CASSPTGTSRNEQFF. Complete variable domain (other parts from reference TRBV11-3 and TRBJ2-1): EAGVVQSPRYKIIEKKQPVAFWCNPISGHNTLYWYLQNLGQGPELLIRYENEEAVDDSQLPKDRFSAERLKGVDSTLKIQPAELGDSAVYLCASSPTGTSRNEQFFGPGTRLTVL.

The chain recombines TRBV5-1 with TRBJ1-1, with D possibly being TRBD1 (5 bases). Germline lookup yields CDR1 SGHRS and CDR2 YFSETQ. Trimming took 1 base from V and 1 from J, leaving 8 bases between them. The CDR3 totals 14 residues. CDR3 protein: CASSLFGQNTEAFF. Written as DNA, the CDR3 is TGCGCCAGCAGCTTGTTCGGACAGAACACTGAAGCTTTCTTT.

Regarding this clone: This CDR3 is also generated by other DNA sequences in the sample. The chain joins TRBV5-1 to TRBJ2-5, with D perhaps matching TRBD1 (5 bases). Germline CDR1 reads SGHRS; CDR2 reads YFSETQ. This CDR3 has 13 residues. Trimming left V 0 bases short and J 3 bases short, with 6 bases between. Written as DNA, the CDR3 is TGCGCCAGCAGCTTGGAAGGGGAAGAGACCCAGTACTTC. Its protein is CASSLEGEETQYF.

The chain couples TRBV18 to TRBJ1-1, with TRBD1 identical over 7 bases. CDR1 and CDR2 (germline): KGHSH, LQKENI. The V segment lost 2 bases and the J segment 4 bases; nucleotides outside the gene matches: 7. The CDR3 spans 15 residues. For the CDR3, the DNA is TGTGCCAGCTCACCAAACAGGGGCGAGGGCACTGAAGCTTTCTTT. It translates to CASSPNRGEGTEAFF. The complete variable domain, with remaining parts taken from reference TRBV18 and TRBJ1-1, reads NAGVMQNPRHLVRRRGQEARLRCSPMKGHSHVYWYRQLPEEGLKFMVYLQKENIIDESGMPKERFSAEFPKEGPSILRIQQVVRGDSAAYFCASSPNRGEGTEAFFGQGTRLTVV.